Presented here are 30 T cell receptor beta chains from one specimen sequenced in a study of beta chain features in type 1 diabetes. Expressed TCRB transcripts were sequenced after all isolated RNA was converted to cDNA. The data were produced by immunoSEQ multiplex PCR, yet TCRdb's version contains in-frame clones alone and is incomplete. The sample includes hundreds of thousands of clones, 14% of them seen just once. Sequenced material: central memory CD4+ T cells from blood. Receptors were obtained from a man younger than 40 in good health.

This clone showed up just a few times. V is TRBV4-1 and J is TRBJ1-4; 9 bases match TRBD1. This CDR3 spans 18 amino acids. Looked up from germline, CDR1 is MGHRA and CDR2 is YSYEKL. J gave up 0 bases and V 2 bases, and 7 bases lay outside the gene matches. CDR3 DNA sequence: TGCGCCAGCAGCCAAATCCGGGACAGGGCTACAACTAATGAAAAACTGTTTTTT. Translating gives CASSQIRDRATTNEKLFF.

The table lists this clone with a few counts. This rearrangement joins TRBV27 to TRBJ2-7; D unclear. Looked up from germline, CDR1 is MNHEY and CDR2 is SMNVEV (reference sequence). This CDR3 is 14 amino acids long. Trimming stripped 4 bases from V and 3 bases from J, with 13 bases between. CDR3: CASSSDGSHYEQYV. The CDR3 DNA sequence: TGTGCCAGCAGTTCGGACGGAAGTCACTACGAGCAGTACGTC.

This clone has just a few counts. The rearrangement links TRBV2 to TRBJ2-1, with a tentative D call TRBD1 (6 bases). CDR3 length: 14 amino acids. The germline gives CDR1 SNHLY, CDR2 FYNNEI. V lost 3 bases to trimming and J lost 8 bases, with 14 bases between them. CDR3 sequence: CASSDRGESDEQFF. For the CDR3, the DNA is TGTGCCAGCAGTGACAGGGGTGAGAGCGATGAGCAGTTCTTC.

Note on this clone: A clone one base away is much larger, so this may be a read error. CDR3 residues: CASSLTNTGELFF. In DNA form, the CDR3 reads TGTGCCAGCAGCTTAACGAACACCGGGGAGCTGTTTTTT. The chain carries TRBV7-9 and TRBJ2-2; D gene uncertain. Germline V CDR1 and CDR2: SEHNR, FQNEAQ (reference sequence). The CDR3 covers 13 residues. Trimming took off 2 bases at V and 0 bases at J, with 1 base between the two ends.

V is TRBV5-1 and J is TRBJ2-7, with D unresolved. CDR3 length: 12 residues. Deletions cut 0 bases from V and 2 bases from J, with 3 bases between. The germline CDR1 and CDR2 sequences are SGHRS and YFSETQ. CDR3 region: CASSLGTYEQYF. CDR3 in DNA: TGCGCCAGCAGCTTGGGTACCTACGAGCAGTACTTC.

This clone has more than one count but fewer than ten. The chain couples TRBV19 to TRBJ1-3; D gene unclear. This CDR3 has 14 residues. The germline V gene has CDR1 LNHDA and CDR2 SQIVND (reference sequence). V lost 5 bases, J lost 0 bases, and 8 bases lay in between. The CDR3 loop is CASSRSSSGNTIYF. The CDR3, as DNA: TGTGCCAGTAGTCGTTCCAGCTCTGGAAACACCATATATTTT.

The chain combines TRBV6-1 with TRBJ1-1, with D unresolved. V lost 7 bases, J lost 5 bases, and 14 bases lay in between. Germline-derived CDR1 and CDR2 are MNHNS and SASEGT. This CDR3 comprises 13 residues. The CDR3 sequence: CASTLSSETEAFF. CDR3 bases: TGTGCCAGCACGCTCAGTTCGGAAACTGAAGCTTTCTTT.

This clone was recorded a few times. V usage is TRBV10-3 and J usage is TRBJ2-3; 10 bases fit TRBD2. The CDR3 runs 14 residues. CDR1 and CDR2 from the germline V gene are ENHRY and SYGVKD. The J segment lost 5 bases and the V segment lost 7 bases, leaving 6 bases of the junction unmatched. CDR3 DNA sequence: TGTGCCATCAAAGCGGGGGGGCTTATAGATACGCAGTATTTT. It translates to CAIKAGGLIDTQYF.

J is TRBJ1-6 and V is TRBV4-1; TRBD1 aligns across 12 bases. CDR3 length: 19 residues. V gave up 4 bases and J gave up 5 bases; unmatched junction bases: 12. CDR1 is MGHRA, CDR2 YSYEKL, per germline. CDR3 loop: CASSRDRGTGGRDNSPLHF. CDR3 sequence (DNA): TGCGCCAGCAGCCGCGATAGGGGGACAGGGGGCCGAGATAATTCACCCCTCCACTTT.

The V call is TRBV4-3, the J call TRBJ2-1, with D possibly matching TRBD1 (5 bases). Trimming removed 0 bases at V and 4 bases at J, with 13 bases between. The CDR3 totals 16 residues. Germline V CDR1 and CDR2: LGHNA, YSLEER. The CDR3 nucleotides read TGCGCCAGCAGCCAAGATACCCAGGGTGGGTACAATGAGCAGTTCTTC. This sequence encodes CASSQDTQGGYNEQFF.

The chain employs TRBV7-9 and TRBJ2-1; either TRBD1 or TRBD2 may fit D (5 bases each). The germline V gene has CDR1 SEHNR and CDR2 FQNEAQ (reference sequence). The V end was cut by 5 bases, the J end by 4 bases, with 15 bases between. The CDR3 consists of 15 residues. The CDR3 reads CASSTTGTLYNEQFF. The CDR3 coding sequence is TGTGCCAGCAGCACAACCGGGACGCTATACAATGAGCAGTTCTTC.

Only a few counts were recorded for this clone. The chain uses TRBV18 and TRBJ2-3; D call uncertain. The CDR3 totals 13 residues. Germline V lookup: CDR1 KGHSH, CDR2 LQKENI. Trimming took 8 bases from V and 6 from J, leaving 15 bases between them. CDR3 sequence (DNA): TGTGCCAGCCTCCTCGGTATGGACGATACGCAGTATTTT. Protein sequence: CASLLGMDDTQYF.

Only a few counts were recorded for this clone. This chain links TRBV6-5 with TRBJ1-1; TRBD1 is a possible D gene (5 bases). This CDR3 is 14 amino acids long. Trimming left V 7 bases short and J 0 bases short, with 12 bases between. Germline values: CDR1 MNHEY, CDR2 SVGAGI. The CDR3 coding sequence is TGTGCCAGCATCCCCGGGACGGTGAACACTGAAGCTTTCTTT. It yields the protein CASIPGTVNTEAFF.

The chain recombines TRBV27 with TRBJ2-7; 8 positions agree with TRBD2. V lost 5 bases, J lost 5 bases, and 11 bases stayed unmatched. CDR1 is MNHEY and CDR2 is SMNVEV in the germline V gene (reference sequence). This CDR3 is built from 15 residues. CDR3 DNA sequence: TGTGCCAGCAGTGACCCGGGGGGGCCTAGAAACGAGCAGTACTTC. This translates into CASSDPGGPRNEQYF.

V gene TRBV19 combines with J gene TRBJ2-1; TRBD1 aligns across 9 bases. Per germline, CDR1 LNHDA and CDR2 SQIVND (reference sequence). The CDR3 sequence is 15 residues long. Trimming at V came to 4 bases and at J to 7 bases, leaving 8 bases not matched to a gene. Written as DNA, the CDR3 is TGTGCCAGTAGTAAGGGACAGGGTCGGGGGAATGAGCAGTTCTTC. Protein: CASSKGQGRGNEQFF.

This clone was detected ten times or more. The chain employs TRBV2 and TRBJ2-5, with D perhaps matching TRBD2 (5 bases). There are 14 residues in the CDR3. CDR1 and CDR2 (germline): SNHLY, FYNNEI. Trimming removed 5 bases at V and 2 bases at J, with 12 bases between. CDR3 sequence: CASSIGVRQETQYF. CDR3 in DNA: TGTGCCAGCAGTATCGGGGTTCGGCAAGAGACCCAGTACTTC. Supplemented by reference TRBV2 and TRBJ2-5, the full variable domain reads EPEVTQTPSHQVTQMGQEVILRCVPISNHLYFYWYRQILGQKVEFLVSFYNNEISEKSEIFDDQFSVERPDGSNFTLKIRSTKLEDSAMYFCASSIGVRQETQYFGPGTRLLVL.

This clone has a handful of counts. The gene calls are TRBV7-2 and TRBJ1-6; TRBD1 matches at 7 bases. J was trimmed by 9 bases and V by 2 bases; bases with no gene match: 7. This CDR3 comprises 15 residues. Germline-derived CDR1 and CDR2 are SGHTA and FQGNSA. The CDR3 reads CASSLLGGEGSPLHF. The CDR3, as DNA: TGTGCCAGCAGCTTATTAGGGGGCGAGGGTTCACCCCTCCACTTT.

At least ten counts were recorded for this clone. The CDR3 coding sequence is TGCAGCGTTGCGACGGGGGCGGATACGCAGTATTTT. Translating it yields CSVATGADTQYF. The chain couples TRBV29-1 to TRBJ2-3; D possibly uses TRBD1 or TRBD2 (6 bases each). CDR3 length equals 12 residues. Trimming left V 4 bases short and J 6 bases short, with 11 bases between. Per the germline V gene, CDR1 is SQVTM and CDR2 is ANQGSEA.

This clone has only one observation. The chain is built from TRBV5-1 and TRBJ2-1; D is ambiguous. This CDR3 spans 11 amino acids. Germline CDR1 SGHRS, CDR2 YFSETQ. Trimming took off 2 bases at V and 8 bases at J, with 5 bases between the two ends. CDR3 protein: CASSLRYEQFF. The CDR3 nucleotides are TGCGCCAGCAGCTTACGCTATGAGCAGTTCTTC.

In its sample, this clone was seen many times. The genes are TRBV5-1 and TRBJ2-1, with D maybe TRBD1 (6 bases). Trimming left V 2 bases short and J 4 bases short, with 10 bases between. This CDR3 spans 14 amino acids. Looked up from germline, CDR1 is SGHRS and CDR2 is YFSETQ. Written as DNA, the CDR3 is TGCGCCAGCAGCTTCGGGACAAAGTACAATGAGCAGTTCTTC. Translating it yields CASSFGTKYNEQFF. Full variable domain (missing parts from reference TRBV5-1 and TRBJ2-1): KAGVTQTPRYLIKTRGQQVTLSCSPISGHRSVSWYQQTPGQGLQFLFEYFSETQRNKGNFPGRFSGRQFSNSRSEMNVSTLELGDSALYLCASSFGTKYNEQFFGPGTRLTVL.

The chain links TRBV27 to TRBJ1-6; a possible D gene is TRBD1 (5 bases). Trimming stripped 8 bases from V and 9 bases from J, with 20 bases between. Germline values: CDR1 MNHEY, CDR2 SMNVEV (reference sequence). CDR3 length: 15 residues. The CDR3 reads CASREWDGISSPLHF. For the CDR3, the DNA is TGTGCCAGCCGAGAATGGGACGGAATCTCTTCACCCCTCCACTTT.

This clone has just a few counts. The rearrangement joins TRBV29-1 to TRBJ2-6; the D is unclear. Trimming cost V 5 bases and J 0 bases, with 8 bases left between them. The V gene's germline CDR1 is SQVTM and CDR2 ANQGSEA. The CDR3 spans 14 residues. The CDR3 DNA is TGCAGCGTTAAATTGAGCTCTGGGGCCAACGTCCTGACTTTC. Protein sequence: CSVKLSSGANVLTF.

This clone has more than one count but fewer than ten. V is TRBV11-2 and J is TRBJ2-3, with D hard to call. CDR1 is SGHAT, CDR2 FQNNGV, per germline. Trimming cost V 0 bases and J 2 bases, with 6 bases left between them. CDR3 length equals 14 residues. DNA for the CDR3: TGTGCCAGCAGCTTAGATTGGGCCACAGATACGCAGTATTTT. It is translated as CASSLDWATDTQYF.

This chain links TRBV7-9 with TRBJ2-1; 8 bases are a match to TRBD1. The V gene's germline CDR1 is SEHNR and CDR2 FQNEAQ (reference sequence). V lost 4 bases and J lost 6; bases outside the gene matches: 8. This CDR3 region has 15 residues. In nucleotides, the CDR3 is TGTGCCAGCAGCTCACCGGGACAGGCGGGCAATGAGCAGTTCTTC. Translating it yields CASSSPGQAGNEQFF.

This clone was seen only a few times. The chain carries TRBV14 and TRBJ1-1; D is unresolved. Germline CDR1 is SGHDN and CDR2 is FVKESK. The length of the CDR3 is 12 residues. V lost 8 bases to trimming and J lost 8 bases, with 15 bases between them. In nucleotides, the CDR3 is TGTGCCAGCGCCTTTGGAATGGGGGAAGCTTTCTTT. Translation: CASAFGMGEAFF.

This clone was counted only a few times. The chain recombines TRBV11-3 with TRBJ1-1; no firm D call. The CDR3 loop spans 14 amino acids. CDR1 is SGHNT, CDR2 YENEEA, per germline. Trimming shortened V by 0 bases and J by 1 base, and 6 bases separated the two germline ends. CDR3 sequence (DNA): TGTGCCAGCAGCTTAGACGGCCAGAACACTGAAGCTTTCTTT. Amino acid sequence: CASSLDGQNTEAFF.

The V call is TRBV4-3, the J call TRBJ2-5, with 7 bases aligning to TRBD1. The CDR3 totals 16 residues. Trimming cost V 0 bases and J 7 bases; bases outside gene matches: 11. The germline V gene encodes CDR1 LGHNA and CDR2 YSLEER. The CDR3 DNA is TGCGCCAGCAGCCAAGATTCAGGGGGTCGGGTTGGGACCCAGTACTTC. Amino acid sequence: CASSQDSGGRVGTQYF.

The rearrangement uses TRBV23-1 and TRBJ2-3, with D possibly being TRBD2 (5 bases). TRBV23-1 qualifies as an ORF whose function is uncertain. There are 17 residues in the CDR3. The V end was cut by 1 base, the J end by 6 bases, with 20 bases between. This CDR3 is CASSQLGCGYLGDTQYF. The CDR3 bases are TGCGCCAGCAGTCAATTGGGGTGCGGGTATCTTGGGGATACGCAGTATTTT.

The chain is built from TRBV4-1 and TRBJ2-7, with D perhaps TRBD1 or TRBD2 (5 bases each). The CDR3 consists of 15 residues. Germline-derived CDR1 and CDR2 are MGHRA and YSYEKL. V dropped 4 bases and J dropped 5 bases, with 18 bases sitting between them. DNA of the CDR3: TGCGCCAGCAGCCTCACGGGACGCCCGGCGGACGAGCAGTACTTC. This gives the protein CASSLTGRPADEQYF.

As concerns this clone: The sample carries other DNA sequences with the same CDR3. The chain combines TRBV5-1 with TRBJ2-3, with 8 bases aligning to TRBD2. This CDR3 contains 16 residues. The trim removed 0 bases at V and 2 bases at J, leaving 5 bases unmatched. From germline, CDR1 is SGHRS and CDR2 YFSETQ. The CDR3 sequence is CASSLGAGALTDTQYF. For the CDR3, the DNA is TGCGCCAGCAGCTTGGGAGCGGGAGCCCTCACAGATACGCAGTATTTT.